One and the same sample provided the 20 T cell receptor beta chains below, sequenced in a study of Tregs in tolerant kidney transplant recipients. TCRdb keeps only in-frame clones here, not all; method: immunoSEQ multiplex PCR. The table includes around 70,000 clones, roughly 90% detected once. Here the sequenced sample was CD8+ T cells from blood, taken before the transplant. The source is a human donor who received a combined kidney and bone marrow transplant.

The chain couples TRBV28 to TRBJ1-1; the match to TRBD1 covers 7 bases. The ends lost 5 bases at V and 5 bases at J; junction bases unmatched: 11. This CDR3 region has 15 residues. Looked up from germline, CDR1 is MDHEN and CDR2 is SYDVKM. CDR3 residues: CASSLLGGHVTEAFF. DNA of the CDR3: TGTGCCAGCAGTCTACTAGGGGGCCACGTAACTGAAGCTTTCTTT.

V gene TRBV10-1 combines with J gene TRBJ2-5, with 9 bases identical to TRBD2. Germline loops: CDR1 WNHNN, CDR2 SYGVQD (reference sequence). The CDR3 totals 14 residues. Trimming cost V 7 bases and J 0 bases; bases outside gene matches: 3. This CDR3 is CASNLAGYQETQYF. The CDR3 region has the DNA TGCGCCAGCAACCTAGCGGGGTACCAAGAGACCCAGTACTTC.

This clone appeared once. The chain combines TRBV11-2 with TRBJ2-1, with D tentatively TRBD1 (5 bases). Trimming took 3 bases from V and 6 from J, leaving 21 bases between them. Germline CDR1 reads SGHAT; CDR2 reads FQNNGV. The CDR3 runs to 17 residues. CDR3 sequence reads: CASSFSRGPGGGNEQFF. The CDR3 DNA reads as TGTGCCAGCAGCTTCTCTAGGGGCCCAGGTGGTGGCAATGAGCAGTTCTTC. The full variable domain, rest sourced from reference TRBV11-2 and TRBJ2-1, is EAGVAQSPRYKIIEKRQSVAFWCNPISGHATLYWYQQILGQGPKLLIQFQNNGVVDDSQLPKDRFSAERLKGVDSTLKIQPAKLEDSAVYLCASSFSRGPGGGNEQFFGPGTRLTVL.

The CDR3 nucleotides read TGCAGCGTTGAAGGGCAGGAAATCATCTCTGGAAACACCATATATTTT. Protein: CSVEGQEIISGNTIYF. The rearrangement uses TRBV29-1 and TRBJ1-3; D not certain. The CDR3 is made up of 16 amino acids. Trimming shortened V by 1 base and J by 0 bases, and 13 bases separated the two germline ends. Germline loops: CDR1 SQVTM, CDR2 ANQGSEA. The full variable domain, rest sourced from reference TRBV29-1 and TRBJ1-3, is SAVISQKPSRDICQRGTSLTIQCQVDSQVTMMFWYRQQPGQSLTLIATANQGSEATYESGFVIDKFPISRPNLTFSTLTVSNMSPEDSSIYLCSVEGQEIISGNTIYFGEGSWLTVV.

For the CDR3, the DNA is TGTGCCAGCAGTTCCTCGGGGTCGCAGAGAACCGGGGAGCTGTTTTTT. Its protein is CASSSSGSQRTGELFF. The chain couples TRBV27 to TRBJ2-2; TRBD2 might be the D (5 bases). CDR1 MNHEY and CDR2 SMNVEV come from the germline V gene (reference sequence). CDR3 length: 16 amino acids. V gave up 4 bases and J gave up 5 bases, with 17 bases separating them.

This rearrangement joins TRBV21-1 to TRBJ2-7; the D call in the table, TRBD1, was not verified against the DNA. TRBV21-1 is described as a pseudogene. The length of the CDR3 is 16 residues. DNA for the CDR3: TGTGCCAGCAGCACATCGGCGACAGGGCGCTGGGTGGAGCAGTACTTC. This sequence encodes CASSTSATGRWVEQYF.

The chain uses TRBV2 and TRBJ2-7; a possible D gene is TRBD2 (5 bases). V lost 7 bases and J lost 0, with 10 bases in between. Per the germline V gene, CDR1 is SNHLY and CDR2 is FYNNEI. The CDR3 has 13 residues. CDR3 DNA: TGTGCCAGCATCGGGAAGGGCTCCTACGAGCAGTACTTC. Its protein is CASIGKGSYEQYF.

The rearrangement uses TRBV9 and TRBJ2-1; TRBD2 aligns across 11 bases. CDR3 length: 17 residues. Germline trimming cut 0 bases from V and 8 bases from J; bases unmatched to any gene: 10. CDR1 SGDLS and CDR2 YYNGEE come from the germline V gene. The CDR3 loop reads CASSVEDSGRALDEQFF. The CDR3 DNA reads as TGTGCCAGCAGCGTAGAGGATAGCGGGAGGGCCTTGGATGAGCAGTTCTTC.

This rearrangement joins TRBV14 to TRBJ2-7; D uncertain. V was trimmed by 4 bases and J by 0 bases, leaving 10 bases between them. In germline, CDR1 is SGHDN, CDR2 FVKESK. CDR3 length: 14 amino acids. The CDR3 loop reads CASSPGSFSYEQYF. CDR3 DNA sequence: TGTGCCAGCAGCCCCGGGTCTTTCTCCTACGAGCAGTACTTC. Complete variable domain (other parts from reference TRBV14 and TRBJ2-7): EAGVTQFPSHSVIEKGQTVTLRCDPISGHDNLYWYRRVMGKEIKFLLHFVKESKQDESGMPNNRFLAERTGGTYSTLKVQPAELEDSGVYFCASSPGSFSYEQYFGPGTRLTVT.

This clone appeared a few times. This chain links TRBV5-1 with TRBJ2-7; D is possibly TRBD2 (6 bases). The length of the CDR3 is 13 residues. Germline V gene data show CDR1 as SGHRS and CDR2 as YFSETQ. Deletions cut 5 bases from V and 4 bases from J, with 13 bases between. CDR3 DNA: TGCGCCAGCAGAGGCGGGACTCAATACGAGCAGTACTTC. It codes for CASRGGTQYEQYF.

This chain joins TRBV2 and TRBJ1-2; D gene ambiguous. The V gene lost 11 bases and the J gene lost 4 bases, with 20 bases spanning the gap. This CDR3 contains 14 residues. Germline CDR1 and CDR2: SNHLY and FYNNEI. The CDR3 DNA is TGTGCCGGGAATGGGAGGGAGGACCTCTATGGCTACACCTTC. It yields the protein CAGNGREDLYGYTF.

V is TRBV27 and J is TRBJ2-7; no firm D call. The CDR3 sequence is 12 residues long. V was clipped by 6 bases and J by 7 bases, with 13 bases between them. Germline CDR1 reads MNHEY; CDR2 reads SMNVEV (reference sequence). CDR3 loop: CASSSIDEEQYF. The CDR3 DNA sequence: TGTGCCAGCAGCTCTATAGATGAGGAGCAGTACTTC.

This clone appeared a single time. J is TRBJ2-5 and V is TRBV5-6; the D gene is possibly TRBD1 (6 bases). The CDR3 length is 15 residues. CDR1 is SGHDT and CDR2 is YYEEEE in the germline V gene. V was cut by 0 bases and J by 5 bases, with 14 bases left in between. The CDR3 loop reads CASSLGRGTRETQYF. The CDR3 nucleotides are TGTGCCAGCAGCTTGGGAAGGGGGACCCGGGAGACCCAGTACTTC.

V usage is TRBV4-3 and J usage is TRBJ2-7; D remains unclear. The V and J ends lost 4 bases and 0 bases respectively, with 7 bases between them. The CDR3 loop spans 13 amino acids. CDR1 and CDR2 from the germline V gene are LGHNA and YSLEER. The CDR3 bases are TGCGCCAGCAGCCGTGACAACTCCTACGAGCAGTACTTC. Translated, it gives CASSRDNSYEQYF.

This sequence joins TRBV4-1 and TRBJ1-6; 8 positions match TRBD1. The CDR3 has 17 amino acids. CDR1 is MGHRA, CDR2 YSYEKL, per germline. The J segment lost 6 bases and the V segment lost 2 bases, leaving 9 bases of the junction unmatched. The CDR3 loop reads CASSQYPPGQVNSPLHF. The CDR3 region has the DNA TGCGCCAGCAGCCAATATCCCCCGGGACAGGTTAATTCACCCCTCCACTTT.

This chain links TRBV7-2 with TRBJ2-1; maybe TRBD2 (5 bases). Trimming cost V 3 bases and J 2 bases, with 17 bases left between them. In germline, CDR1 is SGHTA, CDR2 FQGNSA. The CDR3 is 17 amino acids. The CDR3 nucleotides are TGTGCCAGCAGCTTGTTGGGTGGCGGAGGCGCCTACAATGAGCAGTTCTTC. Its protein product is CASSLLGGGGAYNEQFF. Filled out from reference TRBV7-2 and TRBJ2-1, the complete variable domain reads GAGVSQSPSNKVTEKGKDVELRCDPISGHTALYWYRQSLGQGLEFLIYFQGNSAPDKSGLPSDRFSAERTGGSVSTLTIQRTQQEDSAVYLCASSLLGGGGAYNEQFFGPGTRLTVL.

The rearrangement joins TRBV5-6 to TRBJ2-7; D perhaps matches TRBD1 (6 bases). The CDR3 extends over 14 amino acids. V shed 5 bases and J shed 3 bases, with 15 bases lying between them. Germline CDR1 is SGHDT and CDR2 is YYEEEE. The CDR3 bases are TGTGCCAGCAGTCGAGACAGGAGGATCTACGAGCAGTACTTC. Translation: CASSRDRRIYEQYF.

This rearrangement joins TRBV4-3 to TRBJ2-1; the D is unclear. The CDR3 consists of 13 residues. CDR1 is LGHNA and CDR2 is YSLEER in the germline V gene. The V and J ends lost 0 bases and 3 bases respectively, with 3 bases between them. In DNA, the CDR3 is TGCGCCAGCAGCCAAGAACTCTACAATGAGCAGTTCTTC. Residues: CASSQELYNEQFF.

This clone was picked up one time. The CDR3, as DNA: TGTGCCAGCAGCTTGGGGCGGGGGCGAAGCTCCTACAATGAGCAGTTCTTC. Its protein is CASSLGRGRSSYNEQFF. The J gene is TRBJ2-1, the V gene TRBV13, with D perhaps TRBD2 (7 bases). Per germline, CDR1 PRHDT and CDR2 FYEKMQ (reference sequence). This CDR3 has 17 amino acids. V was clipped by 3 bases and J by 0 bases, with 15 bases between them.

CDR3 bases: TGTGCCAGCAGTTTATTCCCTTCGGCGGGTCTTTACAATGAGCAGTTCTTC. It is translated as CASSLFPSAGLYNEQFF. The chain has TRBV27 and TRBJ2-1; tentative D call: TRBD2 (5 bases). CDR3 length equals 17 residues. Trimming took off 1 base at V and 4 bases at J, with 17 bases between the two ends. Germline V gene lookup returns CDR1 MNHEY and CDR2 SMNVEV (reference sequence).